This TCR beta chain came from a study of blood T cell repertoires in COVID-19. On the study more broadly: The cDNA or gDNA used as material had been derived from T cells, B-cell-depleted T cells, or PBMCs.

This table comes from immunoSEQ multiplex PCR, and its TCRdb copy is limited to in-frame clones, with some not included. This sample has 180,000 or so clones, with around 85% found just once. This clonotype was obtained from a man aged 55 to 70 who had recovered from COVID-19. Sequences were obtained from peripheral blood.

The CDR3, as DNA: TGTGCCACACTGGCCCGCGGAGGGAGCTACACCTTC. It codes for CATLARGGSYTF. The chain combines TRBV19 with TRBJ1-2; D uncertain. This CDR3 has 12 amino acids. V was trimmed by 10 bases and J by 9 bases, leaving 18 bases between them. CDR1 is LNHDA, CDR2 SQIVND, per germline (reference sequence). Full variable domain (outside the CDR3, taken from reference TRBV19 and TRBJ1-2): DGGITQSPKYLFRKEGQNVTLSCEQNLNHDAMYWYRQDPGQGLRLIYYSQIVNDFQKGDIAEGYSVSREKKESFPLTVTSAQKNPTAFYLCATLARGGSYTFGSGTRLTVV.